The sequence of this T cell receptor (beta chain) was determined in a study of Graves' ophthalmopathy and Graves' hyperthyroidism. Overall study results and limits: Most expanded clonotypes from thyroid (those above 0.001 frequency) were also found in blood.

With respect to this clonotype: Its matching antigen is unknown.

CDR3 regions of TCR beta were amplified from RNA transcripts. HTBI primers were employed in first-round RT-PCR, then a second-round multiplex PCR followed. A single record per CDR3 protein comes from TCRdb applying MiXCR to the multiplex PCR reads. Of around 520,000 distinct CDR3 sequences in the sample, just under 40% were seen once. Certain patients were not enrolled. These were patients with other autoimmune diseases, uncontrolled infections, pregnancy or lactation. Germline V gene data show CDR1 as SQVTM and CDR2 as ANQGSEA. V was pared by 6 bases and J by 5 bases, with 16 bases between. This CDR3 is 14 amino acids long.

The clonotype comes from an adult man with Graves' hyperthyroidism. The chain couples TRBV29-1 to TRBJ2-2; tentative D call: TRBD1 (6 bases). The material sequenced was peripheral blood or thyroid tissue (not recorded which). CDR3 coding DNA: TGCAGCGTGAAGACAGGACGAACTACCGGGGAGCTGTTTTTT. It specifies CSVKTGRTTGELFF.